This TCR beta chain was captured in a study of Graves' ophthalmopathy and Graves' hyperthyroidism. Turning to the study itself: Peripheral blood was gathered at first diagnosis, ahead of any treatment whatsoever. Broader study findings: Also, most clonotypes expanded in the thyroid above 0.001 frequency appeared in blood. The model reached about 66% sensitivity and about 73% specificity for predicting ophthalmopathy progression. Cross-validated, the 13-signature model showed 87.88%/81.08% sensitivity/specificity, and 80%/75% in the test set.

CDR3 length equals 14 residues. CDR1 and CDR2 from the germline V gene are MNHEY and SVGEGT. The germline V and J ends were trimmed by 0 bases and 2 bases, with 8 bases remaining between them. The authors amplified TCR beta CDR3 regions, and they did so from RNA transcripts for repertoire sequencing. The workflow started with a first-round RT-PCR run with HTBI primers and then moved on to a second-round multiplex PCR. TCRdb redid the calling of the multiplex PCR reads with MiXCR, one entry per CDR3 protein. The sample includes roughly 230,000 distinct CDR3 sequences, around a fifth seen only once; the top ten take 43%. In the case of this clonotype: Its specificity is unknown.

The chain has TRBV6-2 or TRBV6-3 and TRBJ2-7; possible D gene TRBD1, 5 bases. The source of this sequence is a woman between 50 and 59 years old with Graves' ophthalmopathy. The source material was peripheral blood. CDR3 bases: TGTGCCAGCAGTTACTCAGGGGCGGCCTACGAGCAGTACTTC. This gives the protein CASSYSGAAYEQYF.